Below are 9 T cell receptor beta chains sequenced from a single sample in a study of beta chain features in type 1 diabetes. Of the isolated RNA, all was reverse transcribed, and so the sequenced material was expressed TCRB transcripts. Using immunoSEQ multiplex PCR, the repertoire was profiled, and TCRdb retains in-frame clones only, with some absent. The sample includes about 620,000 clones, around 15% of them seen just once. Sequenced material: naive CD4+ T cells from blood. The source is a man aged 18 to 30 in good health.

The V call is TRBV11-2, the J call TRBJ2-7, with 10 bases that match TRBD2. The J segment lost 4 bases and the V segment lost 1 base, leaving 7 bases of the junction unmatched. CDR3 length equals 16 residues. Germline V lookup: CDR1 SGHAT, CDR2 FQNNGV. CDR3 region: CASSLVLGTSAYEQYF. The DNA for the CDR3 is TGTGCCAGCAGCTTAGTCCTCGGGACTAGCGCATACGAGCAGTACTTC.

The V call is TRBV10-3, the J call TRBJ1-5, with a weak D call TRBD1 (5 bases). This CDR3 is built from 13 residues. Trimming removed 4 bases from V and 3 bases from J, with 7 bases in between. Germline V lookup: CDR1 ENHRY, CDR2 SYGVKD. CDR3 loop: CAISVRDNQPQHF. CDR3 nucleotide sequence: TGTGCCATCAGTGTCAGGGACAATCAGCCCCAGCATTTT.

The DNA of the CDR3 is TGCGCCAGCAGCCAGAGGACAGGGGCTTACGAGCAGTACTTC. Amino acids: CASSQRTGAYEQYF. The chain recombines TRBV4-1 with TRBJ2-7, with 9 nucleotides matching TRBD1. Trimming at V came to 3 bases and at J to 4 bases, leaving 4 bases not matched to a gene. The CDR3 runs 14 residues. CDR1 MGHRA and CDR2 YSYEKL come from the germline V gene.

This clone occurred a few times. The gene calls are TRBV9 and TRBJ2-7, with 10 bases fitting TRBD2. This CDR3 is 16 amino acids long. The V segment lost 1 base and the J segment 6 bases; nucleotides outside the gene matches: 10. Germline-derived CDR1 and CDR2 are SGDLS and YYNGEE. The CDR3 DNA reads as TGTGCCAGCAGCGTATGGCTAGCGGGAGCCAGGGGCGAGCAGTACTTC. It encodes CASSVWLAGARGEQYF.

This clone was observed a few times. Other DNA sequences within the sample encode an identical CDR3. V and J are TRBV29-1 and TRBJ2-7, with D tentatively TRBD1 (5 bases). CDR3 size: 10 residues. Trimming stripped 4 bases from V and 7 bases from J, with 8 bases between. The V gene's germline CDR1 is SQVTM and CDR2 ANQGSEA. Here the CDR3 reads CSVAGLEQYF. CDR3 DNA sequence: TGCAGCGTTGCAGGGTTAGAGCAGTACTTC.

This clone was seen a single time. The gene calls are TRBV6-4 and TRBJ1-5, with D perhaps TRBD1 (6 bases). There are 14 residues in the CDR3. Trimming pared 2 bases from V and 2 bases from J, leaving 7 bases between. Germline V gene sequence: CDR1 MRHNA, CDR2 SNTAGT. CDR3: CASSDRGGNQPQHF. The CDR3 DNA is TGTGCCAGCAGTGACAGGGGGGGCAATCAGCCCCAGCATTTT.

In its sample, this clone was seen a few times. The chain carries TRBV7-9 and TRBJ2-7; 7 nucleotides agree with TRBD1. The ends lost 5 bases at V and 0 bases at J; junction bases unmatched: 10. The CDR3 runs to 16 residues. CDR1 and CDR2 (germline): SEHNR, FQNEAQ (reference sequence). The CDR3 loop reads CASSGGQVFSSYEQYF. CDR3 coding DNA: TGTGCCAGCAGCGGAGGACAGGTCTTTAGCTCCTACGAGCAGTACTTC.

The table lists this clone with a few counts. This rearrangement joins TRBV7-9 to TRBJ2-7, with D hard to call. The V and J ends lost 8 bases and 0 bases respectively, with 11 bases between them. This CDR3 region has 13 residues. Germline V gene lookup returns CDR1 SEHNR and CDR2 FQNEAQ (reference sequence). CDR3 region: CASARTDSYEQYF. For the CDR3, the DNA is TGTGCCAGCGCACGGACGGACTCCTACGAGCAGTACTTC.

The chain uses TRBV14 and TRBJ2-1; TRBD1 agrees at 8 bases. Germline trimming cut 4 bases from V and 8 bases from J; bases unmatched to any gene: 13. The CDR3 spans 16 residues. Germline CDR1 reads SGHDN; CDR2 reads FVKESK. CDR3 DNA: TGTGCCAGCAGCCGGGGACCCGGGACAGGTCCCCATGAGCAGTTCTTC. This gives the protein CASSRGPGTGPHEQFF. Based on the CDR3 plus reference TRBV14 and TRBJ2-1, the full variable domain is EAGVTQFPSHSVIEKGQTVTLRCDPISGHDNLYWYRRVMGKEIKFLLHFVKESKQDESGMPNNRFLAERTGGTYSTLKVQPAELEDSGVYFCASSRGPGTGPHEQFFGPGTRLTVL.